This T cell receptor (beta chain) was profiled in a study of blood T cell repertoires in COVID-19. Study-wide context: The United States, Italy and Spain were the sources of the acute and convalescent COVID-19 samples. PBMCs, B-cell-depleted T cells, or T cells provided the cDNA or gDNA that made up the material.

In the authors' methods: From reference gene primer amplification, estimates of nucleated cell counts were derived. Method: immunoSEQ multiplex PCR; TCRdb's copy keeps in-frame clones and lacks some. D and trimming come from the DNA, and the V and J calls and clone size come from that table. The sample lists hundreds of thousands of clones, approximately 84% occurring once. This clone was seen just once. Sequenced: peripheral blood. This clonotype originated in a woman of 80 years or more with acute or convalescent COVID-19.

The CDR3 is CASSDSRAPDTQYF. In DNA form, the CDR3 reads TGTGCCAGCAGTGACTCCAGGGCCCCAGATACGCAGTATTTT. The chain uses TRBV2 and TRBJ2-3; D may be TRBD1 (5 bases). There are 14 residues in the CDR3. V gave up 3 bases and J gave up 4 bases, with 11 bases separating them. Germline V CDR1 and CDR2: SNHLY, FYNNEI.